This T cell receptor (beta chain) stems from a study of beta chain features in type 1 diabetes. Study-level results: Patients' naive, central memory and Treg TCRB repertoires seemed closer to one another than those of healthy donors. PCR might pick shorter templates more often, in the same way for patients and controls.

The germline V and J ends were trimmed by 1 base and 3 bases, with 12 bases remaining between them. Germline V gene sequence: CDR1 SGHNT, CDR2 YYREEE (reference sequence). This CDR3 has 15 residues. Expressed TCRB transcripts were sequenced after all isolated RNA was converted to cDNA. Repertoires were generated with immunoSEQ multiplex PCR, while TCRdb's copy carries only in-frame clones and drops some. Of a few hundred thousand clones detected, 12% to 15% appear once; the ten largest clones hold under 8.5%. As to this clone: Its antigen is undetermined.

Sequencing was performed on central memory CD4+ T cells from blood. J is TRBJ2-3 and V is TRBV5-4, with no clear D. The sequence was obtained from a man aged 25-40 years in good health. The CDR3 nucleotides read TGTGCCAGCAGCTTGTCTTTAGGCCGTACAGATACGCAGTATTTT. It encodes CASSLSLGRTDTQYF.